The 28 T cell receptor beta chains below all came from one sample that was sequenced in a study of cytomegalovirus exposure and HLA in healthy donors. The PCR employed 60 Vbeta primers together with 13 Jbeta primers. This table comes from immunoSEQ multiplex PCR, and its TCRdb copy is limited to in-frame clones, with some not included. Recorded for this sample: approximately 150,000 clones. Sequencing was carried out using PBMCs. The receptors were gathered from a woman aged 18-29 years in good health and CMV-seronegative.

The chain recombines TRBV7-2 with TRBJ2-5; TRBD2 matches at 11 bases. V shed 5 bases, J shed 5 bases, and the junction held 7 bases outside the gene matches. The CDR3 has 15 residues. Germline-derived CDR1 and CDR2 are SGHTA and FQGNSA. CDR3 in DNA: TGTGCCAGCAGCCTACCTACTAGCGGGAGTGAGACCCAGTACTTC. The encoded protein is CASSLPTSGSETQYF.

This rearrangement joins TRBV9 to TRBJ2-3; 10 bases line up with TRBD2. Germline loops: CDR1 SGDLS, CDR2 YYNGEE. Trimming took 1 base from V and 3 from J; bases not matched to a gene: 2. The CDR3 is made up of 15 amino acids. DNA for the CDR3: TGTGCCAGCAGCGTACTAGCGGGAGAAACAGATACGCAGTATTTT. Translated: CASSVLAGETDTQYF. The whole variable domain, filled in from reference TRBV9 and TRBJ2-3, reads DSGVTQTPKHLITATGQRVTLRCSPRSGDLSVYWYQQSLDQGLQFLIQYYNGEERAKGNILERFSAQQFPDLHSELNLSSLELGDSALYFCASSVLAGETDTQYFGPGTRLTVL.

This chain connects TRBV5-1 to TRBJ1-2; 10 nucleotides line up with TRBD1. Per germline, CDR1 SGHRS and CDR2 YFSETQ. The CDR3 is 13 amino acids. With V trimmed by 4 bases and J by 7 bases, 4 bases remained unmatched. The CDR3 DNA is TGCGCCAGCAGCACCCGGGACAGGGGTGGCTACACCTTC. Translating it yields CASSTRDRGGYTF.

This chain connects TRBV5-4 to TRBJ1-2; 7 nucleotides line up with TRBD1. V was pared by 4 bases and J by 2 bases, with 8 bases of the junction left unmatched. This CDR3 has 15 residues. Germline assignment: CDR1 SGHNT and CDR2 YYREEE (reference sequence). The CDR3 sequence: CASSPQQGFNYGYTF. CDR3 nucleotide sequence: TGTGCCAGCAGCCCCCAACAGGGGTTCAACTATGGCTACACCTTC. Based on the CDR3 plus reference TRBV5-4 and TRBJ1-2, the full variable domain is ETGVTQSPTHLIKTRGQQVTLRCSSQSGHNTVSWYQQALGQGPQFIFQYYREEENGRGNFPPRFSGLQFPNYSSELNVNALELDDSALYLCASSPQQGFNYGYTFGSGTRLTVV.

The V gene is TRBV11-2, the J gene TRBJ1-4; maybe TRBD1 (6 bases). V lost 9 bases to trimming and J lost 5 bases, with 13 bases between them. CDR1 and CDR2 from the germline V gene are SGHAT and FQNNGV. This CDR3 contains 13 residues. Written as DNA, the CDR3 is TGTGCCAGTCGAAGGACAGTAAATGAAAAACTGTTTTTT. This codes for CASRRTVNEKLFF.

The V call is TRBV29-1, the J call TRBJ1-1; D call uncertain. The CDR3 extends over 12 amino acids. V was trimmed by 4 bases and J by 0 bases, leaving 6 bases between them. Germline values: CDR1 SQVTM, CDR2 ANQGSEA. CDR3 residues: CSVGQVNTEAFF. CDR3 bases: TGCAGCGTTGGGCAGGTGAACACTGAAGCTTTCTTT.

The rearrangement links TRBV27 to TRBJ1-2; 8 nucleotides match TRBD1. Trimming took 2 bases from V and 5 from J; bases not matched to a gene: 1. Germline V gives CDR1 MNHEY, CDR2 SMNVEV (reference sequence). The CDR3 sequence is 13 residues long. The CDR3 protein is CASSLTGGYGYTF. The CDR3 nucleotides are TGTGCCAGCAGTTTAACAGGGGGTTATGGCTACACCTTC.

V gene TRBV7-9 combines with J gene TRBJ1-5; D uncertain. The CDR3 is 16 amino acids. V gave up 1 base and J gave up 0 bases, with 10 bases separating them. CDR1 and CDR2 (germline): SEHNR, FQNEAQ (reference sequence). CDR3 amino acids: CASSLVWQDSNQPQHF. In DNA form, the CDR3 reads TGTGCCAGCAGCTTAGTCTGGCAGGATAGCAATCAGCCCCAGCATTTT.

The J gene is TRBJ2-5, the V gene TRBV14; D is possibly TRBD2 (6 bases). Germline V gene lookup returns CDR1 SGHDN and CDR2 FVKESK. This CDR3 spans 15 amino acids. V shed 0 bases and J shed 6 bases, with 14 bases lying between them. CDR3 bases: TGTGCCAGCAGCCAAGATCTTGAGGGAGGTCAGACCCAGTACTTC. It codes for CASSQDLEGGQTQYF.

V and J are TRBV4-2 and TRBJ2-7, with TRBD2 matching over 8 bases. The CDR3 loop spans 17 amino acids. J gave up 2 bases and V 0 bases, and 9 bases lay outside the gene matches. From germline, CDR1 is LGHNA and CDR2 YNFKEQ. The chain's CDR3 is CASSQDMAGGQTYEQYF. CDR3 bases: TGTGCCAGCAGCCAAGATATGGCGGGAGGCCAAACCTACGAGCAGTACTTC.

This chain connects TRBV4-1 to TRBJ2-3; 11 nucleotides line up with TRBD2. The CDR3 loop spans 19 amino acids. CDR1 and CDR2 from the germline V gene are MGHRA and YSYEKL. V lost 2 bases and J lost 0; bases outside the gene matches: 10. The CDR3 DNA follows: TGCGCCAGCAGCCAAAGGGCGGGACTAGCGGACAATAGCACAGATACGCAGTATTTT. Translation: CASSQRAGLADNSTDTQYF.

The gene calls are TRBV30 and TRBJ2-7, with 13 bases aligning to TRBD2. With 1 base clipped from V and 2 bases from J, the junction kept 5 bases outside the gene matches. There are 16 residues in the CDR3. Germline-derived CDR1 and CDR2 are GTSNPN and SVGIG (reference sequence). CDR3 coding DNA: TGTGCCTGGAGTGCCATGGGGACTAGCGGGACCTACGAGCAGTACTTC. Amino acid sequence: CAWSAMGTSGTYEQYF.

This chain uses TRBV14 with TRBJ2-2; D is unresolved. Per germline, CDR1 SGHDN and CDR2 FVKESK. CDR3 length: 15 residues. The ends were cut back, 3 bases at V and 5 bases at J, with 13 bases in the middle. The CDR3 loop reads CASSQVPRRTGELFF. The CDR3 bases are TGTGCCAGCAGCCAGGTGCCAAGGCGGACCGGGGAGCTGTTTTTT. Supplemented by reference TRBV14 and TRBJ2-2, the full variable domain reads EAGVTQFPSHSVIEKGQTVTLRCDPISGHDNLYWYRRVMGKEIKFLLHFVKESKQDESGMPNNRFLAERTGGTYSTLKVQPAELEDSGVYFCASSQVPRRTGELFFGEGSRLTVL.

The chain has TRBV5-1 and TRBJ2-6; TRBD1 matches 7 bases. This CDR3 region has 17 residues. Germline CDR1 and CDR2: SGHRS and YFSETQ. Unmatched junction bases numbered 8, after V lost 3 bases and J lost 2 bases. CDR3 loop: CASSSLTGVPGANVLTF. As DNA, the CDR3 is TGCGCCAGCAGCTCTTTAACAGGGGTACCTGGGGCCAACGTCCTGACTTTC.

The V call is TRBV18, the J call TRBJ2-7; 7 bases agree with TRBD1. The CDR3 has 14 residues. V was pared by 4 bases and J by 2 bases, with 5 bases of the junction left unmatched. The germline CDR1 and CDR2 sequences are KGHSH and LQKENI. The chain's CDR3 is CASSQGAQTYEQYF. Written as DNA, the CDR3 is TGTGCCAGCTCACAGGGGGCGCAGACCTACGAGCAGTACTTC.

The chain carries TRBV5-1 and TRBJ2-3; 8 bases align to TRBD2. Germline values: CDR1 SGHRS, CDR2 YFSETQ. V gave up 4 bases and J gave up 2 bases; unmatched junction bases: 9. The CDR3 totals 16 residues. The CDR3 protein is CASSGLPGLVTDTQYF. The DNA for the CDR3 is TGCGCCAGCAGCGGATTGCCGGGACTAGTCACAGATACGCAGTATTTT.

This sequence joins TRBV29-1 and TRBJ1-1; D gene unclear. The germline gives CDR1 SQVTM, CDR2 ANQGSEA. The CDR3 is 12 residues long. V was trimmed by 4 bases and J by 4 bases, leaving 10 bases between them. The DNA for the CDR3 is TGCAGCGTTGCCGGAGAAGGCACTGAAGCTTTCTTT. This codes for CSVAGEGTEAFF.

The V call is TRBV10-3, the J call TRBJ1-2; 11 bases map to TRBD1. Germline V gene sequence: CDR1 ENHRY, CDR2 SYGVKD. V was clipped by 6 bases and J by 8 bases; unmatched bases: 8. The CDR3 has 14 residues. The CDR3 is CAISDRGQGEGYTF. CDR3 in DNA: TGTGCCATCAGCGACCGGGGACAGGGGGAAGGCTACACCTTC.

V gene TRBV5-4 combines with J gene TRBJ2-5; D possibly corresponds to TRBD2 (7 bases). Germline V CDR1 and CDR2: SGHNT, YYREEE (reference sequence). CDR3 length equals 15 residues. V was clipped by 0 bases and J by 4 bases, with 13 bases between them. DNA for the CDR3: TGTGCCAGCAGCTTGGCCGGGGAGGGGGGAGAGACCCAGTACTTC. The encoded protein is CASSLAGEGGETQYF.

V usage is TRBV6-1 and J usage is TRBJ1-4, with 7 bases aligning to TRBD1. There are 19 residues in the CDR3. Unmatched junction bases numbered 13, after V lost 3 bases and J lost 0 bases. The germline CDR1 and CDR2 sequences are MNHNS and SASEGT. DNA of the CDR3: TGTGCCAGCAGTGAGGCCCCCGGGACAGCCCCTTCAACTAATGAAAAACTGTTTTTT. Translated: CASSEAPGTAPSTNEKLFF.

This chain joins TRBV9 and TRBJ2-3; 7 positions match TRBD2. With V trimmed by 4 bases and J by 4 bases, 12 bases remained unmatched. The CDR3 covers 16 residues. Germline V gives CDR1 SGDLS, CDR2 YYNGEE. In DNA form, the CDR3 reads TGTGCCAGCAGCAAAAAAGAGGGGAGGGCAGCAGATACGCAGTATTTT. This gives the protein CASSKKEGRAADTQYF.

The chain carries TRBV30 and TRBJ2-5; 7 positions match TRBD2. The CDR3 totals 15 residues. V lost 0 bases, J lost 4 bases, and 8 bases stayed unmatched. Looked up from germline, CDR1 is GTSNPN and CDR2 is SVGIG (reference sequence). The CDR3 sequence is CAWSVLLSGGETQYF. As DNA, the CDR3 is TGTGCCTGGAGTGTACTGTTGTCGGGGGGAGAGACCCAGTACTTC. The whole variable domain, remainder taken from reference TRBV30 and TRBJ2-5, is SQTIHQWPATLVQPVGSPLSLECTVEGTSNPNLYWYRQAAGRGLQLLFYSVGIGQISSEVPQNLSASRPQDRQFILSSKKLLLSDSGFYLCAWSVLLSGGETQYFGPGTRLLVL.

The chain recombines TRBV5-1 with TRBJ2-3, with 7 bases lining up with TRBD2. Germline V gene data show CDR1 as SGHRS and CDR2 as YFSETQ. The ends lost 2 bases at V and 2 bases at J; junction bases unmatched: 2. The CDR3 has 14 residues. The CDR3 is CASSFGTTTDTQYF. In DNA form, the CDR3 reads TGCGCCAGCAGCTTTGGGACTACCACAGATACGCAGTATTTT.

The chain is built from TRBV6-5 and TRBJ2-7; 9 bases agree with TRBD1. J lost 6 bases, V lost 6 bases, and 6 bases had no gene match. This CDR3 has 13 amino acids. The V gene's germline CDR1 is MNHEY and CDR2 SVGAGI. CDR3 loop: CASRKRDRVEQYV. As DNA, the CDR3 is TGTGCCAGCAGAAAACGGGACAGGGTCGAGCAGTACGTC.

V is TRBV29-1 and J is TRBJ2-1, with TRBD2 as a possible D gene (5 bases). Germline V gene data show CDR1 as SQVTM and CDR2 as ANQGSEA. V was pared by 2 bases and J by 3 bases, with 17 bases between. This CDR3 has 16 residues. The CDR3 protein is CSVELDREYYYNEQFF. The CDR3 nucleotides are TGCAGCGTTGAACTTGATCGGGAATACTACTACAATGAGCAGTTCTTC.

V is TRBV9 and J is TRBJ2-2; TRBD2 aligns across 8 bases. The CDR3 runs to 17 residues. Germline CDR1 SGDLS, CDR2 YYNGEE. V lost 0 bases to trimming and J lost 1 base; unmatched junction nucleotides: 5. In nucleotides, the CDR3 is TGTGCCAGCAGCGTAGGGGGCCTAGCGGGGAACACCGGGGAGCTGTTTTTT. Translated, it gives CASSVGGLAGNTGELFF.

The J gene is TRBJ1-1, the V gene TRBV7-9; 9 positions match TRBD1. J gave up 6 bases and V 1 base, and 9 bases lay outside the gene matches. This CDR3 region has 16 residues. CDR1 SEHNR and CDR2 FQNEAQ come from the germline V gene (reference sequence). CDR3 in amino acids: CASSLGTGQGLAEAFF. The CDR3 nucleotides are TGTGCCAGCAGCTTAGGAACCGGACAGGGGCTGGCTGAAGCTTTCTTT.

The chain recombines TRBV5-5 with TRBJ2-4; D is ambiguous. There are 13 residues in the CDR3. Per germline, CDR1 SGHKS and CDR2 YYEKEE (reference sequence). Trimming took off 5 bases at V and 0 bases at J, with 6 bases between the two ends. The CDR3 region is CASRGVAKNIQYF. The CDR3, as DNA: TGTGCCAGCAGAGGAGTAGCCAAAAACATTCAGTACTTC.